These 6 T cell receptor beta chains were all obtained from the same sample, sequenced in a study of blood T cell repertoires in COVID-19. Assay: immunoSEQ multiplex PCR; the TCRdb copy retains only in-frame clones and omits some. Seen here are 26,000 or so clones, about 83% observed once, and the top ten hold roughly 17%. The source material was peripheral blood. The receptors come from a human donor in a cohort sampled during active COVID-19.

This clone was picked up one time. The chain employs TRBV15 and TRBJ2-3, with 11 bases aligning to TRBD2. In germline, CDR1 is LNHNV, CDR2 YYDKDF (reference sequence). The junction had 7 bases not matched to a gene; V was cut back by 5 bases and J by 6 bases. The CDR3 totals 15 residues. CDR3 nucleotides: TGTGCCACCAGCTACACTAGCGGGGGAGCCGATACGCAGTATTTT. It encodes CATSYTSGGADTQYF.

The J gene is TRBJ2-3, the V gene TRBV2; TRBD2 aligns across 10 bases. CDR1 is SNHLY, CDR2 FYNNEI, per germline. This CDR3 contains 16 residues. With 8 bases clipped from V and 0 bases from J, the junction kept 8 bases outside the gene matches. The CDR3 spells CASPGRTSGSTDTQYF. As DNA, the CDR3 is TGTGCCAGCCCCGGGCGGACTAGCGGAAGCACAGATACGCAGTATTTT. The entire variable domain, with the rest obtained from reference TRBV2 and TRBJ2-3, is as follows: EPEVTQTPSHQVTQMGQEVILRCVPISNHLYFYWYRQILGQKVEFLVSFYNNEISEKSEIFDDQFSVERPDGSNFTLKIRSTKLEDSAMYFCASPGRTSGSTDTQYFGPGTRLTVL.

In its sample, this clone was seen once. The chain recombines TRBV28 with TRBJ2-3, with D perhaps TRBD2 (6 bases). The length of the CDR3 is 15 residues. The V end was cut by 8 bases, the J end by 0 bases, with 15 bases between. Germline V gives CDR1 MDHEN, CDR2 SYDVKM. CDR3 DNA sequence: TGTGCCAGCGACGGTGGGAGGTCTAGCACAGATACGCAGTATTTT. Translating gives CASDGGRSSTDTQYF.

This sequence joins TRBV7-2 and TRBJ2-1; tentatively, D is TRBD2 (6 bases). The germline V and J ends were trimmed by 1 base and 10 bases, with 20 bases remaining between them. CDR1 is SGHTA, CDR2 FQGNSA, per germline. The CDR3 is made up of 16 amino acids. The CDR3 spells CASSLVFRASGEEQFF. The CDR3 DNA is TGTGCCAGCAGCTTAGTCTTTCGGGCTTCGGGGGAGGAGCAGTTCTTC. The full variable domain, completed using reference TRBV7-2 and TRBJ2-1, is GAGVSQSPSNKVTEKGKDVELRCDPISGHTALYWYRQSLGQGLEFLIYFQGNSAPDKSGLPSDRFSAERTGGSVSTLTIQRTQQEDSAVYLCASSLVFRASGEEQFFGPGTRLTVL.

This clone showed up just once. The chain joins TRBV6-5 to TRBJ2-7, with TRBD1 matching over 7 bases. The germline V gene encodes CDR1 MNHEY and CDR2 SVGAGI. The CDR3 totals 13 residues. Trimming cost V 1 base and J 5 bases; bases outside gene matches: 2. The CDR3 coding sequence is TGTGCCAGCAGTTACTTTGACAGGGACGAGCAGTACTTC. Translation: CASSYFDRDEQYF.

The CDR3 DNA is TGTGCCAGCTCACCACCTGAGACACGTAATCAGCCCCAGCATTTT. Translation gives CASSPPETRNQPQHF. This chain uses TRBV18 with TRBJ1-5; D unresolved. V dropped 0 bases and J dropped 4 bases, with 10 bases sitting between them. This CDR3 region has 15 residues. Germline values: CDR1 KGHSH, CDR2 LQKENI.